Below are 2 T cell receptor beta chains sequenced from a single sample in a study of vaccination effects on CD4 cells after COVID-19. The assay was immunoSEQ multiplex PCR, and TCRdb's table has in-frame clones only and misses some. The table lists under 75,000 clones, about four fifths of them singletons. Which antigens these TCRs recognize remains unknown. Before any sequencing was done, the ViraFEST assay used viral peptide pools to expand antigen-specific CD4+ T cells. The authors isolated CD4+ T cells after around nine days of culture. Vaccinated participants had no history of SARS-CoV-2 infection and tested negative for nucleocapsid antibodies. This sample comprised CD4+ T cells from PBMCs cultured with SARS-CoV-2 spike peptides, obtained before COVID-19 vaccination. These TCRs come from a human donor who received a COVID-19 vaccine.

This clone has only one observation. This chain joins TRBV28 and TRBJ1-6, with TRBD1 as a possible D gene (5 bases). The CDR3 consists of 15 residues. CDR1 and CDR2 from the germline V gene are MDHEN and SYDVKM. Deletions cut 2 bases from V and 7 bases from J, with 12 bases between. CDR3 sequence: CASSLPGTANSPLHF. CDR3 nucleotides: TGTGCCAGCAGTTTACCCGGGACGGCAAATTCACCCCTCCACTTT.

V usage is TRBV18 and J usage is TRBJ2-7; TRBD1 agrees at 7 bases. The trim removed 4 bases at V and 2 bases at J, leaving 2 bases unmatched. Germline-derived CDR1 and CDR2 are KGHSH and LQKENI. CDR3 length: 13 amino acids. CDR3 DNA: TGTGCCAGCTCACGAGGGGGCCCCTACGAGCAGTACGTC. The encoded protein is CASSRGGPYEQYV.